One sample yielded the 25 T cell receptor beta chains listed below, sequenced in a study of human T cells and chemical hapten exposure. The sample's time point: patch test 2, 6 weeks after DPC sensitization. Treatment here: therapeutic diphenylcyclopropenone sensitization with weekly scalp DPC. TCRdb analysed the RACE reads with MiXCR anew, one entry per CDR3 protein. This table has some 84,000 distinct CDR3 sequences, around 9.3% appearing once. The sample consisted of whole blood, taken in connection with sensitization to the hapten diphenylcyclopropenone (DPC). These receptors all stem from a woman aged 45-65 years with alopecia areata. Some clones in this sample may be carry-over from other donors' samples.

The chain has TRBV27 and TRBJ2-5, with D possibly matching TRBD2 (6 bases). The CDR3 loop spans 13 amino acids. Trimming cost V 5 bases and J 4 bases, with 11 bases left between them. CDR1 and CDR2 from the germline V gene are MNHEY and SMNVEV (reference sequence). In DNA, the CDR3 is TGTGCCAGCAGTACTAGCCTTTTAGAGACCCAGTACTTC. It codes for CASSTSLLETQYF.

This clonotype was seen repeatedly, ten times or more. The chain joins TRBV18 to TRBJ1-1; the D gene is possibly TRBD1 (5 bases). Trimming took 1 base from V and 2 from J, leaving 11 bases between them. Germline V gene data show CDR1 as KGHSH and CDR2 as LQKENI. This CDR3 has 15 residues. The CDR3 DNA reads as TGTGCCAGCTCACCACAGGGTGGGGGAAACACTGAAGCTTTCTTT. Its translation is CASSPQGGGNTEAFF. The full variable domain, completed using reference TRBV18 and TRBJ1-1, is NAGVMQNPRHLVRRRGQEARLRCSPMKGHSHVYWYRQLPEEGLKFMVYLQKENIIDESGMPKERFSAEFPKEGPSILRIQQVVRGDSAAYFCASSPQGGGNTEAFFGQGTRLTVV.

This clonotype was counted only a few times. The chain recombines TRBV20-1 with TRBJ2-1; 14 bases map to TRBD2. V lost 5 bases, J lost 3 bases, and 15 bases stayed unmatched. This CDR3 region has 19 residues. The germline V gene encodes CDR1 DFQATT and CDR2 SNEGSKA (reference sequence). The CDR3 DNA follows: TGCAGTGCTGAAAATGGACTAGCGGGAGGTACTACGATCTACAATGAGCAGTTCTTC. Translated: CSAENGLAGGTTIYNEQFF.

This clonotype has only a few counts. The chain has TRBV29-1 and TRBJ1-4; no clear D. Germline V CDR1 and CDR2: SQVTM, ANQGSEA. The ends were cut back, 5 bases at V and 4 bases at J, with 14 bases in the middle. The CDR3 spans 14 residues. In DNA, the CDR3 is TGCAGCGTTTTACCGGGAGCCCGTAATGAAAAACTGTTTTTT. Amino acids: CSVLPGARNEKLFF.

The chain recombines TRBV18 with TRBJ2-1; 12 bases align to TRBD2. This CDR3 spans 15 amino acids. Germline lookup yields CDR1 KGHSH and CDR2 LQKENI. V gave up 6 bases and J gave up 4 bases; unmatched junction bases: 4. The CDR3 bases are TGTGCCAGCTCCCGGACTAGCGGGATGTACAATGAGCAGTTCTTC. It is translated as CASSRTSGMYNEQFF.

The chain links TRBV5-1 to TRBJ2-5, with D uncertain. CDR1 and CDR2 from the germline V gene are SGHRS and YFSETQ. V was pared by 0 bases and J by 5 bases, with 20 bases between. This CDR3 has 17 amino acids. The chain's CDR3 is CASSLAQEDWDQETQYF. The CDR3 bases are TGCGCCAGCAGCTTGGCGCAGGAAGATTGGGATCAGGAGACCCAGTACTTC.

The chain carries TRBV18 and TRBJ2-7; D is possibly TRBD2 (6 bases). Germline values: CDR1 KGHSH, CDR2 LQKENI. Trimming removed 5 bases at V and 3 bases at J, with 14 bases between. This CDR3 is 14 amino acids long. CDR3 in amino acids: CASSSRDGSYEQYF. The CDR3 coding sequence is TGTGCCAGCTCAAGCCGGGACGGGAGCTACGAGCAGTACTTC. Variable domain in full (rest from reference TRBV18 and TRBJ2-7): NAGVMQNPRHLVRRRGQEARLRCSPMKGHSHVYWYRQLPEEGLKFMVYLQKENIIDESGMPKERFSAEFPKEGPSILRIQQVVRGDSAAYFCASSSRDGSYEQYFGPGTRLTVT.

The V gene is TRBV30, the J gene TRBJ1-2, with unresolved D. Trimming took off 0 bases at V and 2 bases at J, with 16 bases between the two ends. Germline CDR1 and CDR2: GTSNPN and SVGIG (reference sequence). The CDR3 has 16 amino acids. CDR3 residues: CAWSVDGSRKNYGYTF. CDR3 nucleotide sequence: TGTGCCTGGAGTGTAGACGGGTCCAGAAAAAACTATGGCTACACCTTC.

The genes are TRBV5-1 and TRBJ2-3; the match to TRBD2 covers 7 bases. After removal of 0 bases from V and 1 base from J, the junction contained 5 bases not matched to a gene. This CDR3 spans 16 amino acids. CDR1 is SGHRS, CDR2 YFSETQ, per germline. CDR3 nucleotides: TGCGCCAGCAGCTTGGAGTCGGCGGGAGGCACAGATACGCAGTATTTT. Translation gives CASSLESAGGTDTQYF.

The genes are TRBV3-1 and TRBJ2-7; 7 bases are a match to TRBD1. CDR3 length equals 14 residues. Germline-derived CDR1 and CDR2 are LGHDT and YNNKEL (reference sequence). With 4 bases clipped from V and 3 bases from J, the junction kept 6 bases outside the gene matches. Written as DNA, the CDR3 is TGTGCCAGCAGCCGCTCCGGGACAGACTACGAGCAGTACTTC. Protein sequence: CASSRSGTDYEQYF.

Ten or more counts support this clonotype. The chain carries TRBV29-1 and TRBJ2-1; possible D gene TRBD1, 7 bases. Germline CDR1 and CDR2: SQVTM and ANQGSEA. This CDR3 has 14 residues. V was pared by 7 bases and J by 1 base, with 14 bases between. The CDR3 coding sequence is TGCAGCGCGGCGCGGGGACAGTCCTACAATGAGCAGTTCTTC. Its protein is CSAARGQSYNEQFF.

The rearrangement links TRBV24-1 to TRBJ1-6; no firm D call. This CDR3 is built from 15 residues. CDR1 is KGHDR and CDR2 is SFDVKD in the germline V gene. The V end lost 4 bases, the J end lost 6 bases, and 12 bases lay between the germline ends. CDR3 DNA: TGTGCCACCAGTGACTCGACGGGGATTAATTCACCCCTCCACTTT. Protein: CATSDSTGINSPLHF.

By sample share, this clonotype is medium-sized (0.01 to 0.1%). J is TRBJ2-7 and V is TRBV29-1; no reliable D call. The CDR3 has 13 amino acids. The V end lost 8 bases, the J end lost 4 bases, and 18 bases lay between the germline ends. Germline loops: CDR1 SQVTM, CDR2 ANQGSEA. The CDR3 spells CSLQHKGSYEQYF. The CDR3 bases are TGCAGCCTACAGCACAAGGGTTCGTACGAGCAGTACTTC.

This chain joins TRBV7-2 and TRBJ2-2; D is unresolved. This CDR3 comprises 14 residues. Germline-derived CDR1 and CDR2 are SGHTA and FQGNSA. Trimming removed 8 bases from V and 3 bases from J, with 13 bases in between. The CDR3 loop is CASRITWDTGELFF. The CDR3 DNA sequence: TGTGCCAGCCGGATTACCTGGGACACCGGGGAGCTGTTTTTT.

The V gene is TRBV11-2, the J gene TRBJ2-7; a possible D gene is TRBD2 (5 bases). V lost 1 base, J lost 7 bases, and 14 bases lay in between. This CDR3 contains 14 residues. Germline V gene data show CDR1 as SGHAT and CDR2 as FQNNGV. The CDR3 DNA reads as TGTGCCAGCAGCTTAGGGCCCCTTCGGAGGGAGCAGTACTTC. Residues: CASSLGPLRREQYF.

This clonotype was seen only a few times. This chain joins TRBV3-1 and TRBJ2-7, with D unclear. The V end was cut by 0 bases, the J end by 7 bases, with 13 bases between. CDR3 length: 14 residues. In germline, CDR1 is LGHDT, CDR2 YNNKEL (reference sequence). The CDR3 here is CASSQEYEVREQYF. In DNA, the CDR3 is TGTGCCAGCAGCCAAGAATACGAAGTACGGGAGCAGTACTTC.

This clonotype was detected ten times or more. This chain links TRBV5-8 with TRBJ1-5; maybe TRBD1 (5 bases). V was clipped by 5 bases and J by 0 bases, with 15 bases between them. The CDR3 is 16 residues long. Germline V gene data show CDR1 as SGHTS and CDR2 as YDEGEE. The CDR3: CASSQGGTYSNQPQHF. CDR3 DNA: TGTGCCAGCAGTCAGGGAGGAACTTATAGCAATCAGCCCCAGCATTTT.

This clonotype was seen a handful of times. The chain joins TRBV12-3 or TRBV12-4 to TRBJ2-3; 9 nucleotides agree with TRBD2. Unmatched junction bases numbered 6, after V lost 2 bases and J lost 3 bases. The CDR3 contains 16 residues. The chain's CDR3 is CASSLRAGGPTDTQYF. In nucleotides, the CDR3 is TGTGCCAGCAGTTTACGGGCGGGAGGGCCGACAGATACGCAGTATTTT.

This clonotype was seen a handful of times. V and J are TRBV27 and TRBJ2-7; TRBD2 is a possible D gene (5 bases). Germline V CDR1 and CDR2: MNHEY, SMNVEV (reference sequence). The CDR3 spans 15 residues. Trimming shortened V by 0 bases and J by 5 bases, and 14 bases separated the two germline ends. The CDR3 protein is CASSLSARDLHEQYF. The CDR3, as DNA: TGTGCCAGCAGTTTATCCGCCCGGGATCTACACGAGCAGTACTTC.

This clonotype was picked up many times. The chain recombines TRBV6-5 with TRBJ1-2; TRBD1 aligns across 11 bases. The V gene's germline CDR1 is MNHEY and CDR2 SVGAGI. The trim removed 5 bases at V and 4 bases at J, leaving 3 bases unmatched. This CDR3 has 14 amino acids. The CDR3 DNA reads TGTGCCAGCAGTCGGGGACAGGGGGGCTATGGCTACACCTTC. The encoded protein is CASSRGQGGYGYTF.

The CDR3 here is CSARERKGTGTQYF. The DNA of the CDR3 is TGCAGTGCTAGAGAACGAAAAGGGACCGGGACGCAGTATTTT. The chain carries TRBV20-1 and TRBJ2-3, with D perhaps assigned TRBD1 or TRBD2 (5 bases each). In germline, CDR1 is DFQATT, CDR2 SNEGSKA (reference sequence). V dropped 0 bases and J dropped 9 bases, with 16 bases sitting between them. CDR3 size: 14 residues.

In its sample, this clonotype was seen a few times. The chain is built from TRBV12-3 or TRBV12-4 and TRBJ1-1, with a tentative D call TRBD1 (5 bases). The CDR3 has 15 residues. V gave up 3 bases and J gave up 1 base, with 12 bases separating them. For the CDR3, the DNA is TGTGCCAGCAGTTTGGGTAGGAGGGGGAACACTGAAGCTTTCTTT. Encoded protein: CASSLGRRGNTEAFF.

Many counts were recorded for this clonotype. The CDR3 is CSAIKRAGGMTQETQYF. The CDR3 nucleotides read TGCAGTGCTATCAAAAGAGCGGGAGGGATGACTCAAGAGACCCAGTACTTC. The V gene is TRBV20-1, the J gene TRBJ2-5; 10 bases agree with TRBD2. The V segment lost 4 bases and the J segment 2 bases; nucleotides outside the gene matches: 13. This CDR3 is 17 amino acids long. Germline V gene lookup returns CDR1 DFQATT and CDR2 SNEGSKA (reference sequence).

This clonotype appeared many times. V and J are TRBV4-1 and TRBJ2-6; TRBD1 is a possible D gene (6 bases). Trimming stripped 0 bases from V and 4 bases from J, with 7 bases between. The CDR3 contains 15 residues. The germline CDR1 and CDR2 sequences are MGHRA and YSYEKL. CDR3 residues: CASSQDGQGANVLTF. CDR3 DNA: TGCGCCAGCAGCCAAGATGGACAGGGGGCCAACGTCCTGACTTTC.

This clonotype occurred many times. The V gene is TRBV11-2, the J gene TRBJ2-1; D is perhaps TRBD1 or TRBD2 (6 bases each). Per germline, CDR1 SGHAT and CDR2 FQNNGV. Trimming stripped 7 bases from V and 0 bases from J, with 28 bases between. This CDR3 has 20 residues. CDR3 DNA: TGTGCCAGCAACCTTAGGGGAGGACAGCCTCAAGGAAGCTCCTACAATGAGCAGTTCTTC. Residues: CASNLRGGQPQGSSYNEQFF. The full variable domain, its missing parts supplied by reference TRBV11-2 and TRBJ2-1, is EAGVAQSPRYKIIEKRQSVAFWCNPISGHATLYWYQQILGQGPKLLIQFQNNGVVDDSQLPKDRFSAERLKGVDSTLKIQPAKLEDSAVYLCASNLRGGQPQGSSYNEQFFGPGTRLTVL.